A single sample is the source of the 32 T cell receptor beta chains below, sequenced in a study of T cell responses to AZD1222 COVID-19 vaccine. Profiling relied on immunoSEQ multiplex PCR, and the TCRdb table lists in-frame clones only, not all of them. The sample includes 160,000 or so clones, over 75% seen only once; the top ten take roughly 4.3%. The sequencing here drew on peripheral blood, taken 28 days after the second AZD1222 dose. These receptors originate from an adult who received the AZD1222 COVID-19 vaccine.

The chain combines TRBV3-1 (or the pseudogene TRBV3-2) with TRBJ1-2; D is unclear. The CDR3 is 13 amino acids. CDR1 and CDR2 (germline): LGHDT, YNNKEL (reference sequence). With 2 bases removed from V and 7 bases from J, the gap between germline ends came to 11 bases. CDR3 amino acids: CASSQSVAGGYTF. The CDR3 DNA follows: TGTGCCAGCAGCCAATCGGTGGCAGGTGGCTACACCTTC.

This chain joins TRBV19 and TRBJ2-7; D unresolved. Germline V CDR1 and CDR2: LNHDA, SQIVND (reference sequence). The V end lost 8 bases, the J end lost 2 bases, and 16 bases lay between the germline ends. The CDR3 runs 14 residues. CDR3 sequence reads: CASCVEGKPYEQYF. The CDR3 bases are TGTGCCAGTTGTGTGGAAGGGAAACCCTACGAGCAGTACTTC.

The chain uses TRBV4-2 and TRBJ2-1; the D gene is possibly TRBD2 (6 bases). CDR3 length equals 13 residues. The V and J ends lost 10 bases and 6 bases respectively, with 16 bases between them. The germline CDR1 and CDR2 sequences are LGHNA and YNFKEQ. CDR3 sequence: CATGGQSSNEQFF. The CDR3 region has the DNA TGTGCCACCGGAGGGCAGTCAAGCAATGAGCAGTTCTTC.

The chain uses TRBV2 and TRBJ2-7; 7 nucleotides agree with TRBD1. This CDR3 region has 12 residues. Trimming at V came to 6 bases and at J to 3 bases, leaving 2 bases not matched to a gene. Looked up from germline, CDR1 is SNHLY and CDR2 is FYNNEI. The CDR3 region has the DNA TGTGCCAGCAGGGGACAGATCTACGAGCAGTACTTC. Amino acids: CASRGQIYEQYF.

V usage is TRBV7-2 and J usage is TRBJ2-7, with D unresolved. Trimming removed 1 base from V and 9 bases from J, with 16 bases in between. The CDR3 is 14 amino acids. Germline V lookup: CDR1 SGHTA, CDR2 FQGNSA. CDR3 sequence reads: CASSLGAGPLGQYF. In nucleotides, the CDR3 is TGTGCCAGCAGCTTAGGGGCAGGACCCTTGGGGCAGTACTTC. The full variable domain, its missing parts supplied by reference TRBV7-2 and TRBJ2-7, is GAGVSQSPSNKVTEKGKDVELRCDPISGHTALYWYRQSLGQGLEFLIYFQGNSAPDKSGLPSDRFSAERTGGSVSTLTIQRTQQEDSAVYLCASSLGAGPLGQYFGPGTRLTVT.

This clone was detected only once. The V and J genes are TRBV13 and TRBJ2-4; 13 bases fit TRBD2. The germline CDR1 and CDR2 sequences are PRHDT and FYEKMQ (reference sequence). This CDR3 is 15 amino acids long. V was clipped by 5 bases and J by 8 bases; unmatched bases: 6. The CDR3 protein is CASSNRLAGGDIQYF. CDR3 DNA sequence: TGTGCCAGCAGCAATCGACTAGCGGGGGGAGACATTCAGTACTTC.

In its sample, this clone was seen once. The V call is TRBV27, the J call TRBJ2-1; weak D call: TRBD1 (6 bases). The germline V gene encodes CDR1 MNHEY and CDR2 SMNVEV (reference sequence). V was clipped by 0 bases and J by 8 bases, with 17 bases between them. The CDR3 runs 16 residues. The CDR3 sequence is CASSLSPGQFGDEQFF. The CDR3 DNA reads TGTGCCAGCAGTTTATCTCCTGGACAGTTTGGCGATGAGCAGTTCTTC.

The rearrangement joins TRBV5-4 to TRBJ1-1; D not resolved. The CDR3 spans 12 residues. CDR1 is SGHNT, CDR2 YYREEE, per germline (reference sequence). Trimming took off 4 bases at V and 7 bases at J, with 11 bases between the two ends. The CDR3 bases are TGTGCCAGCAGCGACCGACGTGGTGAAGCTTTCTTT. Its translation: CASSDRRGEAFF.

A single count supports this clone. In DNA, the CDR3 is TGTGCCAGCAGCCCGTCATGGGAGGGAAAGGAAAAACTGTTTTTT. Translated: CASSPSWEGKEKLFF. The V call is TRBV11-1, the J call TRBJ1-4; D not certain. The germline V gene encodes CDR1 SGHAT and CDR2 FQDESV (reference sequence). This CDR3 has 15 amino acids. Trimming shortened V by 5 bases and J by 8 bases, and 18 bases separated the two germline ends.

The gene calls are TRBV3-1 (or the pseudogene TRBV3-2) and TRBJ2-2; D is perhaps TRBD2 (5 bases). The V and J ends lost 0 bases and 1 base respectively, with 12 bases between them. The CDR3 loop spans 17 amino acids. CDR1 and CDR2 from the germline V gene are LGHDT and YNNKEL (reference sequence). CDR3 bases: TGTGCCAGCAGCCAAGATCCTGGACTCTGGAACACCGGGGAGCTGTTTTTT. Translated: CASSQDPGLWNTGELFF.

This clone was detected only once. The gene calls are TRBV5-1 and TRBJ2-7, with D possibly TRBD2 on 6 matching bases. Trimming removed 3 bases from V and 5 bases from J, with 12 bases in between. This CDR3 region has 13 residues. The germline V gene has CDR1 SGHRS and CDR2 YFSETQ. The CDR3 DNA reads TGCGCCAGCAGCTGGGGGGATCGAAACGAGCAGTACTTC. This sequence encodes CASSWGDRNEQYF.

V usage is TRBV7-9 and J usage is TRBJ2-7, with D possibly being TRBD1 or TRBD2 (6 bases each). This CDR3 has 16 residues. V dropped 1 base and J dropped 3 bases, with 16 bases sitting between them. Germline V gene data show CDR1 as SEHNR and CDR2 as FQNEAQ (reference sequence). The CDR3 is CASSLGTGRKSYEQYF. CDR3 DNA: TGTGCCAGCAGCTTAGGTACAGGGAGGAAGAGCTACGAGCAGTACTTC.

This chain uses TRBV7-2 with TRBJ1-3, with D possibly matching TRBD1 (6 bases). V was trimmed by 5 bases and J by 0 bases, leaving 14 bases between them. The length of the CDR3 is 16 residues. Per germline, CDR1 SGHTA and CDR2 FQGNSA. The DNA for the CDR3 is TGTGCCAGCAGCACCCGACAGGCAGACTCTGGAAACACCATATATTTT. Its protein product is CASSTRQADSGNTIYF.

This chain connects TRBV27 to TRBJ2-7; D ambiguous. The V gene's germline CDR1 is MNHEY and CDR2 SMNVEV (reference sequence). The CDR3 contains 12 residues. V lost 6 bases, J lost 4 bases, and 10 bases lay in between. CDR3 loop: CASSSSLYEQYF. As DNA, the CDR3 is TGTGCCAGCAGCTCGTCTCTTTACGAGCAGTACTTC.

This chain links TRBV5-1 with TRBJ1-6; weak D call: TRBD1 (5 bases). The V end was cut by 0 bases, the J end by 10 bases, with 11 bases between. This CDR3 comprises 14 residues. CDR1 SGHRS and CDR2 YFSETQ come from the germline V gene. CDR3 nucleotides: TGCGCCAGCAGCTTGGACGGGGCGAAATCACCCCTCCACTTT. Translating it yields CASSLDGAKSPLHF.

V and J are TRBV6-5 and TRBJ2-5; D unclear. The CDR3 sequence is 13 residues long. CDR1 is MNHEY and CDR2 is SVGAGI in the germline V gene. The germline V and J ends were trimmed by 6 bases and 5 bases, with 13 bases remaining between them. This CDR3 is CASRLPMAETQYF. Written as DNA, the CDR3 is TGTGCCAGCAGACTCCCCATGGCGGAGACCCAGTACTTC.

This clone was seen once. The J gene is TRBJ1-4, the V gene TRBV19; no clear D. Germline CDR1 and CDR2: LNHDA and SQIVND (reference sequence). Trimming removed 8 bases at V and 3 bases at J, with 19 bases between. The CDR3 runs to 16 residues. CDR3 loop: CASGGPNSLSNEKLFF. CDR3 coding DNA: TGTGCCAGTGGCGGGCCCAACTCACTTTCTAATGAAAAACTGTTTTTT.

The gene calls are TRBV18 and TRBJ1-2, with a possible D match to TRBD1 (6 bases). The V end was cut by 2 bases, the J end by 5 bases, with 21 bases between. Germline V lookup: CDR1 KGHSH, CDR2 LQKENI. The CDR3 runs 17 residues. CDR3 sequence: CASSPIPQGGERYGYTF. DNA of the CDR3: TGTGCCAGCTCACCAATACCACAGGGAGGGGAGCGTTATGGCTACACCTTC.

The chain carries TRBV30 and TRBJ2-5; D call uncertain. Trimming cost V 7 bases and J 5 bases, with 11 bases left between them. The CDR3 spans 11 residues. From germline, CDR1 is GTSNPN and CDR2 SVGIG (reference sequence). CDR3 in DNA: TGTGCCTCGGAGAAGGTCGAGACCCAGTACTTC. Its translation: CASEKVETQYF.

This clone showed up just a few times. The chain carries TRBV30 and TRBJ2-2, with a possible D match to TRBD2 (7 bases). This CDR3 has 15 residues. The germline CDR1 and CDR2 sequences are GTSNPN and SVGIG (reference sequence). V was pared by 2 bases and J by 3 bases, with 13 bases between. CDR3 region: CAWSRGGADTGELFF. DNA of the CDR3: TGTGCCTGGAGTCGTGGGGGGGCTGACACCGGGGAGCTGTTTTTT.

V usage is TRBV11-2 and J usage is TRBJ2-2; possible D gene TRBD2, 5 bases. V gave up 5 bases and J gave up 6 bases, with 22 bases separating them. Germline V gene lookup returns CDR1 SGHAT and CDR2 FQNNGV. The CDR3 extends over 17 amino acids. CDR3 residues: CASSPRAPTNRAGELFF. In nucleotides, the CDR3 is TGTGCCAGCAGCCCGCGGGCCCCAACCAATAGGGCCGGGGAGCTGTTTTTT.

This chain joins TRBV6-2 or TRBV6-3 and TRBJ2-7; D call uncertain. The CDR3 covers 18 residues. The germline V and J ends were trimmed by 4 bases and 0 bases, with 22 bases remaining between them. Germline-derived CDR1 and CDR2 are MNHEY and SVGEGT. CDR3 in DNA: TGTGCCAGCAGTTTCTCCTCGCTTGGGCCAAGAACCTCCTACGAGCAGTACTTC. Its translation: CASSFSSLGPRTSYEQYF.

This rearrangement joins TRBV23-1 to TRBJ1-1; maybe TRBD1 (5 bases). Being an ORF, TRBV23-1 has a function that is uncertain. Trimming removed 4 bases at V and 10 bases at J, with 13 bases between. CDR3 length equals 12 residues. The CDR3 reads CASSLGGPGAFF. The CDR3 DNA reads TGCGCCAGCAGTCTCGGGGGTCCGGGAGCTTTCTTT.

V gene TRBV30 combines with J gene TRBJ2-3; D may be TRBD1 (5 bases). V lost 0 bases to trimming and J lost 0 bases, with 13 bases between them. This CDR3 is 16 amino acids long. Germline assignment: CDR1 GTSNPN and CDR2 SVGIG (reference sequence). CDR3 loop: CAWSVRTTTSTDTQYF. In nucleotides, the CDR3 is TGTGCCTGGAGTGTCCGGACAACTACTAGCACAGATACGCAGTATTTT.

The rearrangement joins TRBV7-2 to TRBJ1-2, with D uncertain. Germline CDR1 SGHTA, CDR2 FQGNSA. V lost 5 bases and J 4 bases, leaving 11 bases between the germline ends. CDR3 length: 13 residues. CDR3 sequence: CASSAGATYGYTF. The CDR3 bases are TGTGCCAGCAGCGCGGGCGCCACCTATGGCTACACCTTC.

The chain is built from TRBV27 and TRBJ1-1; D is uncertain. The CDR3 is 13 amino acids. From germline, CDR1 is MNHEY and CDR2 SMNVEV (reference sequence). Trimming shortened V by 4 bases and J by 1 base, and 7 bases separated the two germline ends. In nucleotides, the CDR3 is TGTGCCAGCAGTTCGAGTGGGAACACTGAAGCTTTCTTT. Its protein is CASSSSGNTEAFF.

J is TRBJ1-1 and V is TRBV30; unclear D gene. The V and J ends lost 2 bases and 1 base respectively, with 8 bases between them. This CDR3 spans 13 amino acids. Looked up from germline, CDR1 is GTSNPN and CDR2 is SVGIG (reference sequence). The CDR3 bases are TGTGCCTGGAGTTTCACAGCGAACACTGAAGCTTTCTTT. Its protein product is CAWSFTANTEAFF.

The rearrangement joins TRBV29-1 to TRBJ2-7, with D uncertain. There are 12 residues in the CDR3. Trimming left V 4 bases short and J 6 bases short, with 13 bases between. The germline CDR1 and CDR2 sequences are SQVTM and ANQGSEA. This CDR3 reads CSVAPGLAEQYF. CDR3 sequence (DNA): TGCAGCGTTGCCCCCGGCCTCGCCGAGCAGTACTTC.

V is TRBV5-1 and J is TRBJ1-1; D is ambiguous. The CDR3 spans 16 residues. Trimming shortened V by 1 base and J by 8 bases, and 21 bases separated the two germline ends. CDR1 and CDR2 from the germline V gene are SGHRS and YFSETQ. The CDR3 DNA reads as TGCGCCAGCAGCTTGTCTTGGCCGCTGCCTACCTCCGAAGCTTTCTTT. This sequence encodes CASSLSWPLPTSEAFF.

The chain couples TRBV11-2 to TRBJ1-3; 9 bases are a match to TRBD1. This CDR3 is 17 amino acids long. Germline CDR1 and CDR2: SGHAT and FQNNGV. Trimming cost V 5 bases and J 3 bases; bases outside gene matches: 11. Here the CDR3 reads CASSRLRDRGNGNTIYF. The CDR3 DNA follows: TGTGCCAGCAGCCGACTCAGAGACAGGGGGAATGGAAACACCATATATTTT. The variable domain in full, completed from reference TRBV11-2 and TRBJ1-3, reads EAGVAQSPRYKIIEKRQSVAFWCNPISGHATLYWYQQILGQGPKLLIQFQNNGVVDDSQLPKDRFSAERLKGVDSTLKIQPAKLEDSAVYLCASSRLRDRGNGNTIYFGEGSWLTVV.

A few counts support this clone. This chain connects TRBV29-1 to TRBJ1-1; D possibly corresponds to TRBD1 (5 bases). Germline lookup yields CDR1 SQVTM and CDR2 ANQGSEA. V was shortened by 4 bases and J by 0 bases, with 15 bases between the two germline ends. This CDR3 contains 15 residues. The CDR3 region is CSVGSGWGMNTEAFF. Written as DNA, the CDR3 is TGCAGCGTTGGTTCAGGGTGGGGGATGAACACTGAAGCTTTCTTT.

The J gene is TRBJ2-1, the V gene TRBV7-9, with D unclear. Looked up from germline, CDR1 is SEHNR and CDR2 is FQNEAQ (reference sequence). This CDR3 has 12 amino acids. V gave up 2 bases and J gave up 6 bases, with 5 bases separating them. The CDR3: CASSLPGNEQFF. The DNA of the CDR3 is TGTGCCAGCAGCTTACCTGGCAATGAGCAGTTCTTC. Using reference TRBV7-9 and TRBJ2-1 for the parts outside the CDR3, the full variable domain is DTGVSQNPRHKITKRGQNVTFRCDPISEHNRLYWYRQTLGQGPEFLTYFQNEAQLEKSRLLSDRFSAERPKGSFSTLEIQRTEQGDSAMYLCASSLPGNEQFFGPGTRLTVL.